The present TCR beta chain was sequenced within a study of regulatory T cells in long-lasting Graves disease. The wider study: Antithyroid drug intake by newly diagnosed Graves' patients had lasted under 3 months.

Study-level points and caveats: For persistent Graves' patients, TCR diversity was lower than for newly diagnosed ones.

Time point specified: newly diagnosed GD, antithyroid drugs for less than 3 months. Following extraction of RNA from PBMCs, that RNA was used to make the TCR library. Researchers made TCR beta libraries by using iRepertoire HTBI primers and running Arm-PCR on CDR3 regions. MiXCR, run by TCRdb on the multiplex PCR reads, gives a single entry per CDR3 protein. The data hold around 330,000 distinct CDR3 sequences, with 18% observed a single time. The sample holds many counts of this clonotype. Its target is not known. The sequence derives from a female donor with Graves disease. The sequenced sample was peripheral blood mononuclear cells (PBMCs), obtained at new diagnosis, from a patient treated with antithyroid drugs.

CDR3 in amino acids: CASSGTSGSGTDTQYF. The CDR3, as DNA: TGTGCCAGCAGCGGAACTAGCGGGTCCGGCACAGATACGCAGTATTTT. The V gene is TRBV6-2 or TRBV6-3, the J gene TRBJ2-3; TRBD2 agrees at 9 bases. Trimming took 6 bases from V and 1 from J; bases not matched to a gene: 8. The CDR3 spans 16 residues. Germline V lookup: CDR1 MNHEY, CDR2 SVGEGT.